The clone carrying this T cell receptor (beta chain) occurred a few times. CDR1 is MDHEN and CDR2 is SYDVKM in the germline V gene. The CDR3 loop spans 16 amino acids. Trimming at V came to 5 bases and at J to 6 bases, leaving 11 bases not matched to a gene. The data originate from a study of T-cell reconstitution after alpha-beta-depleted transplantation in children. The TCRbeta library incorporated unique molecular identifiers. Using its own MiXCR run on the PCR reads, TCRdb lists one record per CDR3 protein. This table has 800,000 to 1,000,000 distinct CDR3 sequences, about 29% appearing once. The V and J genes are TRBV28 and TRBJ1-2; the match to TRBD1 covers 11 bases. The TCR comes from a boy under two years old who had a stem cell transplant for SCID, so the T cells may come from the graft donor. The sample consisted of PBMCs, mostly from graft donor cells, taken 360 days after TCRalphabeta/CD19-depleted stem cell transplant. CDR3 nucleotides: TGTGCCAGCAGTCCCCTAATAGAGGACAGGGGGCATGGCTACACCTTC. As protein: CASSPLIEDRGHGYTF.